Presented here are 25 T cell receptor beta chains from one specimen sequenced in a study of monozygotic twins with inflammatory bowel disease. TCRdb reprocessed the 5' RACE reads and keeps a single row for each CDR3 protein, giving no DNA. This sample's table has nearly 450,000 distinct CDR3 sequences. Sample: blood. These receptors originate from a human donor with ulcerative colitis or Crohn's disease, or a healthy co-twin of an affected twin (not recorded which).

The rearrangement links TRBV27 to TRBJ2-1; TCRdb outputs TRBD2, but without DNA this stays unchecked. This CDR3 is 20 amino acids long. Germline CDR1 MNHEY, CDR2 SMNVEV (reference sequence). Here the CDR3 reads CASSFAPYLSTAPANNEQFF.

The chain carries TRBV7-3 and TRBJ2-3; the D call from TCRdb, TRBD1, cannot be confirmed without DNA. There are 15 residues in the CDR3. The germline V gene has CDR1 SGHTA and CDR2 FQGTGA. CDR3 in amino acids: CASSFQGSSTDTQYF. The whole variable domain, filled in from reference TRBV7-3 and TRBJ2-3, reads GAGVSQTPSNKVTEKGKYVELRCDPISGHTALYWYRQSLGQGPEFLIYFQGTGAADDSGLPNDRFFAVRPEGSVSTLKIQRTERGDSAVYLCASSFQGSSTDTQYFGPGTRLTVL.

This rearrangement joins TRBV9 to TRBJ2-2; TCRdb's D call, TRBD1, is unchecked because there is no DNA. The CDR3 sequence is 16 residues long. Germline CDR1 SGDLS, CDR2 YYNGEE. This CDR3 is CASSVFTGTDTGELFF.

This rearrangement joins TRBV5-1 to TRBJ2-5; TCRdb indicates TRBD1, and absent DNA this call remains unverified. Germline values: CDR1 SGHRS, CDR2 YFSETQ. The CDR3 sequence is 15 residues long. CDR3 loop: CASSTATGDLETQYF. The full variable domain, rest sourced from reference TRBV5-1 and TRBJ2-5, is KAGVTQTPRYLIKTRGQQVTLSCSPISGHRSVSWYQQTPGQGLQFLFEYFSETQRNKGNFPGRFSGRQFSNSRSEMNVSTLELGDSALYLCASSTATGDLETQYFGPGTRLLVL.

This CDR3 is CASSHQAASGRTKNIQYF. The chain couples TRBV11-2 to TRBJ2-4; there is no DNA to check the TCRdb D call of TRBD2. CDR3 length: 18 residues. Germline CDR1 reads SGHAT; CDR2 reads FQNNGV.

The chain joins TRBV4-3 to TRBJ2-5; TCRdb names TRBD1, which stays unverified in the absence of DNA. CDR1 is LGHNA, CDR2 YSLEER, per germline. The CDR3 sequence is 15 residues long. The CDR3 protein is CASSQTGTSGETQYF.

CDR3 in amino acids: CASQDGQGAGGYTF. The V gene is TRBV19, the J gene TRBJ1-2; TCRdb outputs TRBD1, but without DNA this stays unchecked. There are 14 residues in the CDR3. Germline assignment: CDR1 LNHDA and CDR2 SQIVND (reference sequence).

The rearrangement links TRBV29-1 to TRBJ2-7; the D call from TCRdb, TRBD2, cannot be confirmed without DNA. Germline V gene lookup returns CDR1 SQVTM and CDR2 ANQGSEA. The CDR3 totals 13 residues. This chain's CDR3 is CSAQGGVSYEQYF.

The V call is TRBV12-3 or TRBV12-4, the J call TRBJ2-2; TCRdb's D call, TRBD1, is unchecked because there is no DNA. The CDR3 spans 15 residues. The CDR3 protein is CASRPGTGSTGELFF.

The chain is built from TRBV7-2 and TRBJ1-4; the TRBD1 assignment by TCRdb is unverifiable without DNA. Germline values: CDR1 SGHTA, CDR2 FQGNSA. CDR3 size: 16 residues. This CDR3 reads CASSRTQRRGREKLFF.

The chain uses TRBV5-1 and TRBJ2-1; the TCRdb call, TRBD2, lacks DNA for checking. CDR1 and CDR2 (germline): SGHRS, YFSETQ. The CDR3 loop spans 15 amino acids. The CDR3 sequence: CASSPQREGDNEQFF. The variable domain in full, completed from reference TRBV5-1 and TRBJ2-1, reads KAGVTQTPRYLIKTRGQQVTLSCSPISGHRSVSWYQQTPGQGLQFLFEYFSETQRNKGNFPGRFSGRQFSNSRSEMNVSTLELGDSALYLCASSPQREGDNEQFFGPGTRLTVL.

The chain's CDR3 is CSAQPAGPGNTIYF. The rearrangement links TRBV20-1 to TRBJ1-3. Germline lookup yields CDR1 DFQATT and CDR2 SNEGSKA (reference sequence). This CDR3 is built from 14 residues.

The chain links TRBV5-1 to TRBJ1-2. CDR3 length: 13 residues. Germline loops: CDR1 SGHRS, CDR2 YFSETQ. The CDR3 spells CASSLQINYGYTF.

The chain employs TRBV5-1 and TRBJ2-1; the D gene TCRdb calls, TRBD1, cannot be checked with no DNA. The CDR3 runs to 13 residues. Germline V gene lookup returns CDR1 SGHRS and CDR2 YFSETQ. The CDR3 loop reads CASSPGANNEQFF.

The genes are TRBV6-5 and TRBJ2-3. CDR3 size: 17 residues. In germline, CDR1 is MNHEY, CDR2 SVGAGI. The CDR3 protein is CASSSYPLGRPTDTQYF.

The chain recombines TRBV7-2 with TRBJ2-1; TCRdb outputs TRBD2, but without DNA this stays unchecked. The CDR3 has 16 residues. Germline CDR1 reads SGHTA; CDR2 reads FQGNSA. The CDR3 loop reads CASSSRPLRQDNEQFF.

This chain connects TRBV12-3 or TRBV12-4 to TRBJ2-7; the D call from TCRdb, TRBD1, cannot be confirmed without DNA. The CDR3 consists of 14 residues. This CDR3 reads CASSISGGPYEQYF.

This sequence joins TRBV20-1 and TRBJ1-5. CDR1 is DFQATT and CDR2 is SNEGSKA in the germline V gene (reference sequence). The CDR3 is made up of 15 amino acids. The CDR3 region is CSAKPRQTNNQPQHF.

The chain couples TRBV20-1 to TRBJ2-7; the D call from TCRdb, TRBD1, cannot be confirmed without DNA. The CDR3 loop spans 17 amino acids. Germline loops: CDR1 DFQATT, CDR2 SNEGSKA (reference sequence). This CDR3 reads CSARKAPGMASGYEQYF.

The chain combines TRBV7-2 with TRBJ2-7; lacking DNA, the TRBD2 call made by TCRdb goes unchecked. The germline V gene has CDR1 SGHTA and CDR2 FQGNSA. The CDR3 length is 17 residues. The CDR3 protein is CASSLTPSTSGGNEQYF.

The chain is built from TRBV6-2 or TRBV6-3 and TRBJ2-5; TCRdb's D call, TRBD1, is unchecked because there is no DNA. In germline, CDR1 is MNHEY, CDR2 SVGEGT. CDR3 length equals 14 residues. This CDR3 reads CASRGVRDQETQYF.

This chain connects TRBV5-1 to TRBJ2-5; the TRBD2 assignment by TCRdb is unverifiable without DNA. This CDR3 region has 13 residues. Germline CDR1 reads SGHRS; CDR2 reads YFSETQ. This chain's CDR3 is CASSWVVGETQYF.

The genes are TRBV5-6 and TRBJ1-2. Germline assignment: CDR1 SGHDT and CDR2 YYEEEE. The CDR3 loop spans 12 amino acids. CDR3 sequence: CASSLISVGYTF.

This sequence joins TRBV7-2 and TRBJ2-7; TCRdb designates TRBD2, a call that cannot be tested without DNA. Germline V gives CDR1 SGHTA, CDR2 FQGNSA. CDR3 size: 15 residues. CDR3 amino acids: CASSLATSGRNEQYF.

The V call is TRBV7-8, the J call TRBJ2-1; checking the TCRdb D call of TRBD2 is not possible without DNA. The length of the CDR3 is 14 residues. Germline V gene lookup returns CDR1 SGHVS and CDR2 FQNEAQ. The CDR3 is CASSLGEGLSEQFF.